The 26 T cell receptor beta chains given below trace back to one sample, sequenced in a study of regulatory T cells in long-lasting Graves disease. As to time point: persistent/refractory GD, antithyroid drugs over 5 years with positive TRAb. The TCR library was made from RNA that had been extracted from PBMCs in TRIzol. According to the study, TCR beta libraries were built with iRepertoire HTBI primers and CDR3-region Arm-PCR. From the multiplex PCR reads, TCRdb called clonotypes with MiXCR, one entry per CDR3 protein. The sample has about 430,000 distinct CDR3 sequences; roughly 21% are singletons. Sequencing was performed on peripheral blood mononuclear cells (PBMCs), taken when the disease was refractory, from a patient treated with antithyroid drugs. The receptors originated from a female donor with Graves disease.

Turning to this clonotype: The junction does not match germline at one end; this may be a read error. This rearrangement joins TRBV5-6 to TRBJ2-5; possibly TRBD1 for D (6 bases). The CDR3 extends over 16 amino acids. Looked up from germline, CDR1 is SGHDT and CDR2 is YYEEEE. Written as DNA, the CDR3 is TGTGCCAGCGGCTTGGCCGGACAGATGTACCAAGAGACCCAGTACTTC. It yields the protein CASGLAGQMYQETQYF.

The chain is built from TRBV5-1 and TRBJ2-5; TRBD2 matches 10 bases. The CDR3 contains 16 residues. V lost 3 bases to trimming and J lost 5 bases; unmatched junction nucleotides: 10. Germline values: CDR1 SGHRS, CDR2 YFSETQ. CDR3 amino acids: CASSYISLAGAETQYF. The DNA for the CDR3 is TGCGCCAGCAGCTATATATCCCTAGCGGGAGCTGAGACCCAGTACTTC. Filled out from reference TRBV5-1 and TRBJ2-5, the complete variable domain reads KAGVTQTPRYLIKTRGQQVTLSCSPISGHRSVSWYQQTPGQGLQFLFEYFSETQRNKGNFPGRFSGRQFSNSRSEMNVSTLELGDSALYLCASSYISLAGAETQYFGPGTRLLVL.

V usage is TRBV28 and J usage is TRBJ2-1; the match to TRBD2 covers 14 bases. The CDR3 covers 17 residues. V shed 4 bases, J shed 6 bases, and the junction held 8 bases outside the gene matches. Looked up from germline, CDR1 is MDHEN and CDR2 is SYDVKM. Here the CDR3 reads CASSSSGLAGAGNEQFF. CDR3 DNA: TGTGCCAGCAGTTCCTCGGGACTAGCGGGAGCGGGCAATGAGCAGTTCTTC.

This rearrangement joins TRBV6-4 to TRBJ2-5; 7 bases align to TRBD1. Germline V lookup: CDR1 MRHNA, CDR2 SNTAGT. The CDR3 spans 16 residues. V was pared by 3 bases and J by 5 bases, with 12 bases of the junction left unmatched. The chain's CDR3 is CASSDIRGPFGETQYF. CDR3 bases: TGTGCCAGCAGTGATATTAGGGGGCCTTTCGGTGAGACCCAGTACTTC.

The chain carries TRBV5-5 and TRBJ2-7, with a weak D call TRBD1 (5 bases). V lost 4 bases and J 2 bases, leaving 16 bases between the germline ends. Germline V gene sequence: CDR1 SGHKS, CDR2 YYEKEE (reference sequence). This CDR3 is built from 15 residues. CDR3 amino acids: CASSRRQGSTYEQYF. In DNA form, the CDR3 reads TGTGCCAGCAGCCGCCGCCAGGGCAGCACCTACGAGCAGTACTTC.

The rearrangement links TRBV20-1 to TRBJ1-5, with D maybe TRBD1 (5 bases). V gave up 5 bases and J gave up 10 bases, with 21 bases separating them. The CDR3 runs to 14 residues. Germline CDR1 and CDR2: DFQATT and SNEGSKA (reference sequence). The CDR3 sequence: CSASPGGVVQPQHF. The CDR3 bases are TGCAGTGCTTCTCCGGGAGGGGTAGTACAACCCCAGCATTTT.

This clonotype has ten or more counts. The CDR3 DNA reads TGTGCCAGCAGTGAAGCGGGCCCAACCGGGGAGCTGTTTTTT. Translating gives CASSEAGPTGELFF. The chain has TRBV6-2 or TRBV6-3 and TRBJ2-2; a possible D gene is TRBD2 (6 bases). The germline V and J ends were trimmed by 5 bases and 5 bases, with 12 bases remaining between them. Germline V gene lookup returns CDR1 MNHEY and CDR2 SVGEGT. The CDR3 is 14 residues long.

This clonotype was found once. Just one base apart from a much larger clone, this may be a read error. CDR3 coding DNA: TGCAGTGCCTCCCGACAGGGGTTCGATCAGCCCCGGCATTTT. The encoded protein is CSASRQGFDQPRHF. This chain uses TRBV20-1 with TRBJ1-5; the match to TRBD1 covers 8 bases. Germline-derived CDR1 and CDR2 are DFQATT and SNEGSKA (reference sequence). This CDR3 contains 14 residues.

There are many counts of this clonotype. V gene TRBV24-1 combines with J gene TRBJ2-7; 7 bases line up with TRBD1. The CDR3 runs to 14 residues. CDR1 and CDR2 from the germline V gene are KGHDR and SFDVKD. V was clipped by 4 bases and J by 5 bases; unmatched bases: 7. CDR3 amino acids: CATSDPGTVDEQYF. The CDR3 nucleotides read TGTGCCACCAGTGACCCCGGGACAGTTGACGAGCAGTACTTC.

The CDR3 sequence is CASRRTGGSGNTIYF. Written as DNA, the CDR3 is TGTGCCAGCCGCAGAACGGGGGGGTCTGGAAACACCATATATTTT. The rearrangement uses TRBV6-1 and TRBJ1-3, with TRBD1 as a possible D gene (5 bases). Germline values: CDR1 MNHNS, CDR2 SASEGT. Deletions cut 8 bases from V and 1 base from J, with 15 bases between. CDR3 length equals 15 residues.

This chain connects TRBV6-1 to TRBJ2-7; the match to TRBD2 covers 9 bases. V lost 11 bases, J lost 5 bases, and 7 bases stayed unmatched. Germline CDR1 is MNHNS and CDR2 is SASEGT. The CDR3 is made up of 12 amino acids. The CDR3 sequence is CAGASGINEQYF. The CDR3 coding sequence is TGTGCCGGGGCTAGCGGGATCAACGAGCAGTACTTC.

There are many counts of this clonotype. This sequence joins TRBV27 and TRBJ2-7, with 8 bases aligning to TRBD2. Per germline, CDR1 MNHEY and CDR2 SMNVEV (reference sequence). Trimming at V came to 2 bases and at J to 2 bases, leaving 5 bases not matched to a gene. CDR3 length equals 15 residues. CDR3: CASSLVSGSAYEQYF. Here the CDR3 DNA reads TGTGCCAGCAGTTTAGTAAGCGGGAGCGCCTACGAGCAGTACTTC.

In this sample, this clonotype turned up once. This may stem from a read error, because a much larger clone lies one nucleotide away. The chain recombines TRBV5-1 with TRBJ2-7; D is ambiguous. The germline V and J ends were trimmed by 0 bases and 8 bases, with 12 bases remaining between them. Looked up from germline, CDR1 is SGHRS and CDR2 is YFSETQ. This CDR3 spans 13 amino acids. The CDR3 bases are TGCGCCAGCAGCTTGGGCTCCGTTTACAAGCAGTACTTC. Its translation: CASSLGSVYKQYF.

This clonotype was found a few times. The chain is built from TRBV9 and TRBJ1-1, with 10 bases fitting TRBD1. Germline CDR1 and CDR2: SGDLS and YYNGEE. The V gene end was trimmed by 0 bases and the J gene end by 11 bases; junction bases not matched to a gene: 4. The CDR3 covers 13 residues. CDR3 sequence (DNA): TGTGCCAGCAGCGTAGGGACAGGGGGTATTGCTTTCTTT. As protein: CASSVGTGGIAFF.

This clonotype was seen many times. The J gene is TRBJ1-2, the V gene TRBV2; D may be TRBD1 (5 bases). V was trimmed by 8 bases and J by 8 bases, leaving 24 bases between them. The CDR3 runs 15 residues. Germline loops: CDR1 SNHLY, CDR2 FYNNEI. For the CDR3, the DNA is TGTGCCAGCCACACGTCCGGGACGGGGCCTTTCGGCTACACCTTC. Its protein is CASHTSGTGPFGYTF.

In its sample, this clonotype was seen a few times. This chain connects TRBV6-1 to TRBJ1-5; D uncertain. The CDR3 runs to 13 residues. Trimming shortened V by 6 bases and J by 5 bases, and 11 bases separated the two germline ends. Looked up from germline, CDR1 is MNHNS and CDR2 is SASEGT. CDR3 amino acids: CASRDGQYQPQHF. CDR3 nucleotide sequence: TGTGCCAGCAGAGATGGGCAATATCAGCCCCAGCATTTT.

In this sample, this clonotype turned up many times. The V call is TRBV27, the J call TRBJ2-2; 11 positions agree with TRBD2. With V trimmed by 5 bases and J by 13 bases, 12 bases remained unmatched. This CDR3 region has 15 residues. From germline, CDR1 is MNHEY and CDR2 SMNVEV (reference sequence). CDR3 sequence reads: CASSTGTSGPGRLFF. The CDR3 DNA reads as TGTGCCAGCAGTACCGGGACTAGCGGTCCGGGACGGCTGTTTTTT.

This clonotype was counted ten times or more. DNA for the CDR3: TGTGCCAGCAGCCCCAGCTACAGGGCGGTGGACCTGAACACTGAAGCTTTCTTT. Translation: CASSPSYRAVDLNTEAFF. The V gene is TRBV6-1, the J gene TRBJ1-1; a weak D match, TRBD1 (6 bases). The CDR3 consists of 18 residues. Germline loops: CDR1 MNHNS, CDR2 SASEGT. Trimming cost V 6 bases and J 0 bases, with 23 bases left between them.

This clonotype was recorded many times. The chain recombines TRBV5-1 with TRBJ1-2; D is perhaps TRBD1 (6 bases). CDR1 and CDR2 from the germline V gene are SGHRS and YFSETQ. The CDR3 consists of 13 residues. V shed 5 bases and J shed 3 bases, with 11 bases lying between them. This CDR3 is CASRAPGDYGYTF. CDR3 sequence (DNA): TGCGCCAGCAGAGCCCCAGGGGACTATGGCTACACCTTC.

V gene TRBV28 combines with J gene TRBJ2-7, with TRBD2 matching over 11 bases. This CDR3 region has 18 residues. J gave up 1 base and V 7 bases, and 15 bases lay outside the gene matches. CDR1 MDHEN and CDR2 SYDVKM come from the germline V gene. CDR3: CASIRSGGTSGGSYEQYF. The CDR3 DNA follows: TGTGCCAGCATCCGGAGTGGGGGTACTAGCGGGGGTTCCTACGAGCAGTACTTC. Drawing the rest from reference TRBV28 and TRBJ2-7, the complete variable domain is DVKVTQSSRYLVKRTGEKVFLECVQDMDHENMFWYRQDPGLGLRLIYFSYDVKMKEKGDIPEGYSVSREKKERFSLILESASTNQTSMYLCASIRSGGTSGGSYEQYFGPGTRLTVT.

V usage is TRBV5-5 and J usage is TRBJ2-1; 10 bases line up with TRBD2. CDR3 length equals 16 residues. With 5 bases clipped from V and 4 bases from J, the junction kept 9 bases outside the gene matches. The germline CDR1 and CDR2 sequences are SGHKS and YYEKEE (reference sequence). The CDR3 region is CASSDLTSGTYNEQFF. The CDR3 coding sequence is TGTGCCAGCAGTGACCTTACTAGCGGGACATACAATGAGCAGTTCTTC.

This clonotype was recorded many times. The rearrangement joins TRBV6-1 to TRBJ1-2; D is unresolved. Between the trimmed V and J ends, which lost 7 bases and 4 bases, there was a span of 13 bases. CDR1 and CDR2 from the germline V gene are MNHNS and SASEGT. The CDR3 is made up of 13 amino acids. The CDR3 here is CASNSRARYGYTF. The CDR3 nucleotides read TGTGCCAGCAATAGTAGAGCTCGCTATGGCTACACCTTC.

The sample holds a few counts of this clonotype. V is TRBV5-4 and J is TRBJ2-7; tentative D call: TRBD1 (6 bases). This CDR3 has 15 amino acids. V was pared by 4 bases and J by 0 bases, with 14 bases between. The germline V gene has CDR1 SGHNT and CDR2 YYREEE (reference sequence). The CDR3 protein is CASSLSGQRSYEQYF. The CDR3 bases are TGTGCCAGCAGCCTATCGGGACAACGCTCCTACGAGCAGTACTTC.

There are many counts of this clonotype. This sequence joins TRBV12-3 or TRBV12-4 and TRBJ2-5; 10 bases are shared with TRBD2. The CDR3 extends over 16 amino acids. With 6 bases clipped from V and 5 bases from J, the junction kept 12 bases outside the gene matches. CDR3 protein: CASSDSGTSVLETQYF. In DNA, the CDR3 is TGTGCCAGCAGCGACTCCGGGACTAGCGTCTTGGAGACCCAGTACTTC.

Many counts were recorded for this clonotype. The chain recombines TRBV12-3 or TRBV12-4 with TRBJ2-2; D may be TRBD2 (5 bases). V dropped 2 bases and J dropped 4 bases, with 5 bases sitting between them. The CDR3 has 13 amino acids. The CDR3 DNA follows: TGTGCCAGCAGTTTACGGGGCACCGGGGAGCTGTTTTTT. This codes for CASSLRGTGELFF.

This clonotype was recorded at least ten times. The rearrangement links TRBV12-3 or TRBV12-4 to TRBJ1-2; D is possibly TRBD1 (6 bases). This CDR3 spans 12 amino acids. V dropped 8 bases and J dropped 4 bases, with 11 bases sitting between them. This CDR3 is CASSDRAYGYTF. For the CDR3, the DNA is TGTGCCAGCTCGGACAGAGCCTATGGCTACACCTTC.